This TCR beta chain is drawn from a study of shared clonotypes between healthy human individuals. Study results and caveats: The study found about 4.6% of naive CD4 clonotypes shared across a few donors.

The CDR3 is made up of 15 amino acids. The V end was cut by 5 bases, the J end by 5 bases, with 18 bases between. CDR1 and CDR2 (germline): SEHNR, FQNEAQ (reference sequence). This clone turned up a few times. The antigen remains undetermined. Naivety among CD8 cells was defined by CD45RO negativity and positive CCR7 selection, thereby excluding terminally differentiated effector memory CD45RA+ cells. Each subset's genomic DNA was split evenly across several immunoSEQ plates. The protocol was immunoSEQ multiplex PCR, while the TCRdb copy is restricted to in-frame clones and leaves out a portion. The sample has about 2.1 million clones; about 93% are singletons.

This TCR derives from a man aged 18-30 years in good health. Some clones in this sample may be carry-over from other donors' samples. The chain carries TRBV7-9 and TRBJ1-1; the D gene is possibly TRBD1 (5 bases). Sequenced sample: naive CD8+ T cells from PBMCs. The CDR3 coding sequence is TGTGCCAGCAGCCCGGGGGGTCTCCCTGGGACTGAAGCTTTCTTT. It yields the protein CASSPGGLPGTEAFF.